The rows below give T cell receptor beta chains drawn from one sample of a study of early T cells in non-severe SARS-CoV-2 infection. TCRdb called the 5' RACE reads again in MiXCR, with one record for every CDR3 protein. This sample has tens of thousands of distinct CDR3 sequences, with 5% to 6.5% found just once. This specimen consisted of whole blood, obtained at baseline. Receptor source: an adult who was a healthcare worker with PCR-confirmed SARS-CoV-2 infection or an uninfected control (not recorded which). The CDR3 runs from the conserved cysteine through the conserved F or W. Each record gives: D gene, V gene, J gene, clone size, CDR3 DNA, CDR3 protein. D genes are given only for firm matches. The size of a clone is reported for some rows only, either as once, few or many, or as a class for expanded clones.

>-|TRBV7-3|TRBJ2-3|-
TGTGCCAGCAGCTTAACTGGTCAGGGATCGGATACGCAGTATTTT
CASSLTGQGSDTQYF
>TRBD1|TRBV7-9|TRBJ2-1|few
TGTGCCAGCAGGTCCGGGACAGGGGAATACAATGAGCAGTTCTTC
CASRSGTGEYNEQFF
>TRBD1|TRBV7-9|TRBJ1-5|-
TGTGCCAGCAGCTTAGCCCGGACAGGGAGTCAGCCCCAGCATTTT
CASSLARTGSQPQHF
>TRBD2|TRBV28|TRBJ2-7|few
TGTGCCAGCAGTTTCCTGACTAGCGGGGGGTACGGGTACGAGCAGTACTTC
CASSFLTSGGYGYEQYF
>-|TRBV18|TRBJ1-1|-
TGTGCCAGCTCACCCTCCCTGGACCGGGTGAACACTGAAGCTTTCTTT
CASSPSLDRVNTEAFF
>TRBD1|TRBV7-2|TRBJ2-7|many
TGTGCCAGCCTAGTAGGGACAGGGTACTACGAGCAGTACTTC
CASLVGTGYYEQYF
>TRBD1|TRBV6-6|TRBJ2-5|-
TGTGCCAGCAGGGGGACAGCAGAGACCCAGTACTTC
CASRGTAETQYF
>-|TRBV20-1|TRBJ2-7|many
TGCAGTGCTAGAGATCCGCGGGTCTACGAGCAGTACTTC
CSARDPRVYEQYF
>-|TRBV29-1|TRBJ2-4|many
TGCAGCGTTGAAGAAGTAGCCAAAAACATTCAGTACTTC
CSVEEVAKNIQYF
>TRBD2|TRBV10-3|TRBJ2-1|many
TGTGCCATCAGACCCACCGGGACTAGCGGGGGCCATGAGTTCTTC
CAIRPTGTSGGHEFF
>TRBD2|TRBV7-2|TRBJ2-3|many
TGTGCCAGCAGCTTAGCTGGCGGGGGGGATAGCACAGATACGCAGTATTTT
CASSLAGGGDSTDTQYF
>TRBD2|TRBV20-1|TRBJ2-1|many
TGCAGTGCTAGAGATGCGGCTAGCGGGAACAATGAGCAGTTCTTC
CSARDAASGNNEQFF
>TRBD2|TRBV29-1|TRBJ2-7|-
TGCAGCGTTGGGACTAGCGGGATTTACTACGAGCAGTACTTC
CSVGTSGIYYEQYF
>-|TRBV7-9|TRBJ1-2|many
TGTGCCAGCAGCAAAGGACAGAGGCACTACACCTTC
CASSKGQRHYTF
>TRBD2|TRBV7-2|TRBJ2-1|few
TGTGCCAGCAGCCCAACCCGACTAGCGGGGGGCGGGGATGAGCAGTTCTTC
CASSPTRLAGGGDEQFF
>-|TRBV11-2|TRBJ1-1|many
TGTGCCAGCAGCTTAAGCGGGCGAGGCACTGAAGCTTTCTTT
CASSLSGRGTEAFF
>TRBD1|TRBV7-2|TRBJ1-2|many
TGTGCCAGCAGCCTAAGGGACAGGCCAGGGTATGGCTACACCTTC
CASSLRDRPGYGYTF
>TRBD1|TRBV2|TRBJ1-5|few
TGTGCCAGCAATTTCGACAGGGGCCAGCCCCAGCATTTT
CASNFDRGQPQHF
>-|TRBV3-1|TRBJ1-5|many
TGTGCCAGCAGCCAAGGACTGCGTGATCAGCCCCAGCATTTT
CASSQGLRDQPQHF
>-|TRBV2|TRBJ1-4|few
TGTGCCAGCAGTTCCAAGAGGGGGGAAAAACTGTTTTTT
CASSSKRGEKLFF
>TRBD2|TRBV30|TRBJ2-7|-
TGTGCCTGGAGAACTAGCGGGGGCCACGAGCAGTACTTC
CAWRTSGGHEQYF
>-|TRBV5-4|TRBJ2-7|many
TGTGCCAGCAGTTTTCGCGACAGGAATTACGAGCAGTACTTC
CASSFRDRNYEQYF
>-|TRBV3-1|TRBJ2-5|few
TGTGCCAGCAGCCAAGATTCTGATACCCAAGAGACCCAGTACTTC
CASSQDSDTQETQYF
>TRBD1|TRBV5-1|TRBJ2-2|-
TGCGCCAGCAGCACCGGGACAGCTAACACCGGGGAGCTGTTTTTT
CASSTGTANTGELFF
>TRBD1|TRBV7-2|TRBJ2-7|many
TGTGCCAGCAGCCATCCCGGACAGGCAAGCTCCTACGAGCAGTACTTC
CASSHPGQASSYEQYF
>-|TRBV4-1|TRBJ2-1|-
TGCGCCAGCAGCCAGGGAAAATTAGCGGCAGCCTACAATGAGCAGTTCTTC
CASSQGKLAAAYNEQFF
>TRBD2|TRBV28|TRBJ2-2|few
TGTGCCAGCAGACCGGGACTAGCGGGGGGGCCCGGGGAGCTGTTTTTT
CASRPGLAGGPGELFF
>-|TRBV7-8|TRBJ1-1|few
TGTGCCAGCAGCTTAGCTATGGGCAGTTTGAACACTGAAGCTTTCTTT
CASSLAMGSLNTEAFF
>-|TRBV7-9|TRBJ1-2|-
TGTGCCAGCAGCCGGGTAGGGGGTGATGGCTACACCTTC
CASSRVGGDGYTF
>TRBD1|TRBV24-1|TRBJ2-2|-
TGTGCCACCAGTGACCCTGGACAGGGGGTCGCCGGGGAGCTGTTTTTT
CATSDPGQGVAGELFF
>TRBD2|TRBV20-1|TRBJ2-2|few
TGCAGTGCCGGACTAGATGGGGCCGGGGAGCTGTTTTTT
CSAGLDGAGELFF
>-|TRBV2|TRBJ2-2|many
TGTGCCAGCATAAGTTCCCCCTCGAACACCGGGGAGCTGTTTTTT
CASISSPSNTGELFF
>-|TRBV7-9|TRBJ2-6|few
TGTGCCAGCAGCCCCCAATCTGGGGCCAACGTCCTGACTTTC
CASSPQSGANVLTF
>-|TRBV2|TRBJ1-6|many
TGTGCCAGCAGTGCAGGGTATGATTCACCCCTCCACTTT
CASSAGYDSPLHF
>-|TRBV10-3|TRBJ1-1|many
TGTGCCATCAGTGAGCCCCACGGGGGCACTGAAGCTTTCTTT
CAISEPHGGTEAFF
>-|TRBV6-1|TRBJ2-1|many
TGTGCCAGCAGTGAACCCCGAGCAGAGCAGTTCTTC
CASSEPRAEQFF
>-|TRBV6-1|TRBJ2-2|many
TGTGCCAGCAGTGAAGCGGCGGGGGCGACCGGGGAGCTGTTTTTT
CASSEAAGATGELFF
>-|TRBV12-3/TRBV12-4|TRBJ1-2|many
TGTGCCAGCAGCCGAGGGACACGAGCTTATGGCTACACCTTC
CASSRGTRAYGYTF
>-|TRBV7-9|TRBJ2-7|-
TGTGCCAGCAGCCCCCCCCCGGGTTACGAGCAGTACTTC
CASSPPPGYEQYF
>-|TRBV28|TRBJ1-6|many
TGTGCCAGCAGTTTAGGTTCGGTGAGCTCCTATAATTCACCCCTCCACTTT
CASSLGSVSSYNSPLHF
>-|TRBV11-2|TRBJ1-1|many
TGTGCCAGCAGCCAAAATACTGAAGCTTTCTTT
CASSQNTEAFF
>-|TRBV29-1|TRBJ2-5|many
TGCAGCGTTGAAGTGCCAGGGCTTCTGGAGACCCAGTACTTC
CSVEVPGLLETQYF
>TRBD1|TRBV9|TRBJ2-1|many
TGTGCCAGCAGCGCGGGACAGGGCTCCTACAATGAGCAGTTCTTC
CASSAGQGSYNEQFF
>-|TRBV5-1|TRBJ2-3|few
TGCGCCAGCAGCTTGGGGGGCACAGATACGCAGTATTTT
CASSLGGTDTQYF
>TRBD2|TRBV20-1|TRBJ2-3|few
TGCAGTGCTAGCCTAGCGGGGGTCACAGATACGCAGTATTTT
CSASLAGVTDTQYF
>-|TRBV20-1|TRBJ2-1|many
TGCAGTGAGGTTTTGGGGCGAAGCTCCTACAATGAGCAGTTCTTC
CSEVLGRSSYNEQFF
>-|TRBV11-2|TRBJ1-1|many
TGTGCCAGCAGCGCCTATATAGAGACTGAAGCTTTCTTT
CASSAYIETEAFF
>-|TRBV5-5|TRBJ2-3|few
TGTGCCAGCAGCTTGGGCAGGCTTTTCACAGATACGCAGTATTTT
CASSLGRLFTDTQYF
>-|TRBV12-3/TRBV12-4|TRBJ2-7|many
TGTGCCAGCGCTCTCCGGGACGCCACCTACGAGCAGTACTTC
CASALRDATYEQYF
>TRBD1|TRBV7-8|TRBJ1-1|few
TGTGCCAGCAGCCCCTTAGGGGGCGGGAACACTGAAGCTTTCTTT
CASSPLGGGNTEAFF
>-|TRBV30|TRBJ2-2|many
TGTGCCTGGAGTGAAGGGCCTAACACCGGGGAGCTGTTTTTT
CAWSEGPNTGELFF